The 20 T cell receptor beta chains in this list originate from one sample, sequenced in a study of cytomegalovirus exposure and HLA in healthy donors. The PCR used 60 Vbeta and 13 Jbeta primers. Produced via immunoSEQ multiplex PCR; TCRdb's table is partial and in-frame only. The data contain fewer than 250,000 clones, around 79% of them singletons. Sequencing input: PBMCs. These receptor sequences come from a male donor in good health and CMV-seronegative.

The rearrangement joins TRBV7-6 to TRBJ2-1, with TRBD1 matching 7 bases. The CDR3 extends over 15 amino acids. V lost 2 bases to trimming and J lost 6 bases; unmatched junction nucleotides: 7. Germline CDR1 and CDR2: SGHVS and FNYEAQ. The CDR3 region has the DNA TGTGCCAGCAGCTTAAGGGACAGTATTCGCAATGAGCAGTTCTTC. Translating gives CASSLRDSIRNEQFF.

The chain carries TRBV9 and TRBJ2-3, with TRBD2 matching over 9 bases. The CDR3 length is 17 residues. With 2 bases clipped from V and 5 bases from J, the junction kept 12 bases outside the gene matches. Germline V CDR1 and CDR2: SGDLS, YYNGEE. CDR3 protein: CASSVLLAGTRVDTQYF. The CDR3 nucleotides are TGTGCCAGCAGCGTGCTCCTAGCGGGGACCCGAGTAGATACGCAGTATTTT.

CDR3 coding DNA: TGTGCCTGGAGTGTAGGTTTGTCAAGCGAGCAGTACTTC. This translates into CAWSVGLSSEQYF. This chain uses TRBV30 with TRBJ2-5; D gene unclear. The DNA matches TRBJ2-7 better at its end, which makes the J call doubtful. Germline V gene lookup returns CDR1 GTSNPN and CDR2 SVGIG (reference sequence). This CDR3 is 13 amino acids long.

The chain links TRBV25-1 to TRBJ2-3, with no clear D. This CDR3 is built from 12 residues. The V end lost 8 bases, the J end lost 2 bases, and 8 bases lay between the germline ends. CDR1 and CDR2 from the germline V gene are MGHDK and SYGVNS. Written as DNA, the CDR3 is TGTGCCAGCTCCTCTCCCACAGATACGCAGTATTTT. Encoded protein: CASSSPTDTQYF. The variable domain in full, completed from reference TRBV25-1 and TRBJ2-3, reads EADIYQTPRYLVIGTGKKITLECSQTMGHDKMYWYQQDPGMELHLIHYSYGVNSTEKGDLSSESTVSRIRTEHFPLTLESARPSHTSQYLCASSSPTDTQYFGPGTRLTVL.

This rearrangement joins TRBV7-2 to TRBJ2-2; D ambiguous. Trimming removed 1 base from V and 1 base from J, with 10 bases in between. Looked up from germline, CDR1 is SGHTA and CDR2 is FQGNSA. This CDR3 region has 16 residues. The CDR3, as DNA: TGTGCCAGCAGCTTAGGACAAATCTTGAACACCGGGGAGCTGTTTTTT. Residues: CASSLGQILNTGELFF.

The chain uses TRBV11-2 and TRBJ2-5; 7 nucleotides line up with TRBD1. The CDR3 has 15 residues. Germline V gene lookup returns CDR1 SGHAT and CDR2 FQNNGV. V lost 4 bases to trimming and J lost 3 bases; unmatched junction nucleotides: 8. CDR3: CASSSIRDSEETQYF. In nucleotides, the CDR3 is TGTGCCAGCAGCTCGATCCGGGACAGCGAAGAGACCCAGTACTTC. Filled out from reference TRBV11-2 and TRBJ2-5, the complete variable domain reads EAGVAQSPRYKIIEKRQSVAFWCNPISGHATLYWYQQILGQGPKLLIQFQNNGVVDDSQLPKDRFSAERLKGVDSTLKIQPAKLEDSAVYLCASSSIRDSEETQYFGPGTRLLVL.

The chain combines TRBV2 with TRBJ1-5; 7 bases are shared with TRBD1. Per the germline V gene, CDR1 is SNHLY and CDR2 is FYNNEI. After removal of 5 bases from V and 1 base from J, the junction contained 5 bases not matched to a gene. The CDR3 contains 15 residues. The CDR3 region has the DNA TGTGCCAGCAGTAGGGACAGTCGAAGCAATCAGCCCCAGCATTTT. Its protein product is CASSRDSRSNQPQHF.

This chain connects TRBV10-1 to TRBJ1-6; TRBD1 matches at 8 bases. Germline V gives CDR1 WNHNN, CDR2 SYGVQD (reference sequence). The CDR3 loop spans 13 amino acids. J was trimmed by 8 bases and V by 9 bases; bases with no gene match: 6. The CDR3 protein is CARTGQGYSPLHF. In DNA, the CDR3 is TGCGCCAGGACTGGACAGGGTTATTCACCCCTCCACTTT.

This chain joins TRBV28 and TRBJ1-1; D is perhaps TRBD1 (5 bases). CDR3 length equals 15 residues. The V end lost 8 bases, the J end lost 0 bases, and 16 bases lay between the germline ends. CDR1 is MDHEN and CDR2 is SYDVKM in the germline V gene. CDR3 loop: CASSDGGRMNTEAFF. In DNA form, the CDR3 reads TGTGCCAGCTCCGATGGGGGGAGAATGAACACTGAAGCTTTCTTT.

CDR3 sequence (DNA): TGTGCCAGTAGCAAACCCCAGGGGCTGGGGGACAATGAGCAGTTCTTC. Translated, it gives CASSKPQGLGDNEQFF. The chain has TRBV19 and TRBJ2-1; D possibly corresponds to TRBD1 (6 bases). The CDR3 sequence is 16 residues long. Trimming removed 6 bases at V and 5 bases at J, with 20 bases between. Germline-derived CDR1 and CDR2 are LNHDA and SQIVND (reference sequence). The full variable domain, with the rest looked up from reference TRBV19 and TRBJ2-1, is DGGITQSPKYLFRKEGQNVTLSCEQNLNHDAMYWYRQDPGQGLRLIYYSQIVNDFQKGDIAEGYSVSREKKESFPLTVTSAQKNPTAFYLCASSKPQGLGDNEQFFGPGTRLTVL.

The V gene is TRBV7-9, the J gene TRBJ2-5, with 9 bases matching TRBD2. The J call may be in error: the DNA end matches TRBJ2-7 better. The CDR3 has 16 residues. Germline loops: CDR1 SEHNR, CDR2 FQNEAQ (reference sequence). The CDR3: CASSSVQREAPYEQYF. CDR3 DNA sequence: TGTGCCAGCAGCTCCGTACAGCGGGAGGCCCCCTACGAGCAGTACTTC.

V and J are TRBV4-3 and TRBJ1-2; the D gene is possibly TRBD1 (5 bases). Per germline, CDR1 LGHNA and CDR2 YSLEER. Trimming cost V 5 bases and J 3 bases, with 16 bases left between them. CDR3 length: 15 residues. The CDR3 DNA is TGCGCCAGCAGCTCCTCGGACACCTCTTACTATGGCTACACCTTC. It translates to CASSSSDTSYYGYTF.

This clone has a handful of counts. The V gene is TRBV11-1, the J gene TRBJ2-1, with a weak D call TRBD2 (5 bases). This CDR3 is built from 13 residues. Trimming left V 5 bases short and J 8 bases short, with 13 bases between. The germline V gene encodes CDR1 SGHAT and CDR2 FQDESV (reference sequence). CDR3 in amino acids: CASSTDQEDEQFF. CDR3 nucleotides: TGTGCCAGCAGCACGGACCAGGAGGATGAGCAGTTCTTC.

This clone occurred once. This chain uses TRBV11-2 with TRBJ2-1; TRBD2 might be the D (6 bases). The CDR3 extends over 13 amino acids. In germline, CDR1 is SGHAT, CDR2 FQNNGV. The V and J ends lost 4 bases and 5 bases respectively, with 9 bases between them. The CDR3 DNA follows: TGTGCCAGCAGCTGGGCTAGCGACAATGAGCAGTTCTTC. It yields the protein CASSWASDNEQFF. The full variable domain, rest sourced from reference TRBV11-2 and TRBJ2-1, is EAGVAQSPRYKIIEKRQSVAFWCNPISGHATLYWYQQILGQGPKLLIQFQNNGVVDDSQLPKDRFSAERLKGVDSTLKIQPAKLEDSAVYLCASSWASDNEQFFGPGTRLTVL.

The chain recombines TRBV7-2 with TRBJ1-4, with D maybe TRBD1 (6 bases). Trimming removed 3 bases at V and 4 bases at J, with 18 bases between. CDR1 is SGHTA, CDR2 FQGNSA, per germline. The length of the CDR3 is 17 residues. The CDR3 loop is CASSLDSSRPNNEKLFF. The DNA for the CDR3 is TGTGCCAGCAGCTTGGACAGCTCTCGACCCAATAATGAAAAACTGTTTTTT. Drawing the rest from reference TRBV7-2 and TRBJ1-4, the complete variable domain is GAGVSQSPSNKVTEKGKDVELRCDPISGHTALYWYRQSLGQGLEFLIYFQGNSAPDKSGLPSDRFSAERTGGSVSTLTIQRTQQEDSAVYLCASSLDSSRPNNEKLFFGSGTQLSVL.

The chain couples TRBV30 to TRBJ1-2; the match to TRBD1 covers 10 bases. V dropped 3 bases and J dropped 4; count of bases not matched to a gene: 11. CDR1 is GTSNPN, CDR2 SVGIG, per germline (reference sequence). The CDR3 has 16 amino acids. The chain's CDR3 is CAWSRDRGSVSYGYTF. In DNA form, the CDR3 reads TGTGCCTGGAGCCGGGACAGGGGCTCCGTCAGCTATGGCTACACCTTC.

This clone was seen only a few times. CDR3 sequence (DNA): TGTGCCAGCAGTCCTCAGGGGAACACTGAAGCTTTCTTT. Its translation is CASSPQGNTEAFF. V is TRBV7-3 and J is TRBJ1-1; possible D gene TRBD1, 5 bases. The CDR3 totals 13 residues. Per germline, CDR1 SGHTA and CDR2 FQGTGA. V lost 6 bases and J 1 base, leaving 9 bases between the germline ends.

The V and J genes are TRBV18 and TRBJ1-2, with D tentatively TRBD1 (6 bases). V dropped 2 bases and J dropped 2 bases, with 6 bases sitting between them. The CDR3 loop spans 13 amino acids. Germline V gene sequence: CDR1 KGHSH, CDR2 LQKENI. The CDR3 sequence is CASSPGTNYGYTF. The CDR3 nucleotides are TGTGCCAGCTCACCAGGGACAAACTATGGCTACACCTTC.

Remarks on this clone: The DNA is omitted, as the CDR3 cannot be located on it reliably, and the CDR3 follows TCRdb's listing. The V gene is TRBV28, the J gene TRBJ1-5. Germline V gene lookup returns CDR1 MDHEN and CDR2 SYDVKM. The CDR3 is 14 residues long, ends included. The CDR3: CASSFLAEGEPQHF.

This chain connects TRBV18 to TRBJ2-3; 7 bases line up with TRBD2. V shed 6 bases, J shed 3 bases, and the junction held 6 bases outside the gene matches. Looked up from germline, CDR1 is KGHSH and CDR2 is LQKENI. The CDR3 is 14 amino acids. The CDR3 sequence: CASSALGGTDTQYF. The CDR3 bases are TGTGCCAGCTCCGCGCTGGGGGGGACAGATACGCAGTATTTT.